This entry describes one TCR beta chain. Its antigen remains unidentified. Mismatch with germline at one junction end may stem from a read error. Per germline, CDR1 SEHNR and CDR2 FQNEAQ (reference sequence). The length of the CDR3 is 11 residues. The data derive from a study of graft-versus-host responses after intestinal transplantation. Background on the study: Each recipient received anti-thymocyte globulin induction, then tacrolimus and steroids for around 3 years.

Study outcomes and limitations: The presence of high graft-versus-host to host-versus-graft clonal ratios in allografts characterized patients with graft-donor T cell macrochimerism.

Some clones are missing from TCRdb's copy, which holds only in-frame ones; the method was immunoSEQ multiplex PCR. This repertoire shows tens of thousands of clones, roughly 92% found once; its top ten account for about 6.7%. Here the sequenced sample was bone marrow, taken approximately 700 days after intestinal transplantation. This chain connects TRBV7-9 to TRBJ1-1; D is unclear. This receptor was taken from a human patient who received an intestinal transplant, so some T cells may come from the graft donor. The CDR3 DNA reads TGTGCCAGCAGCACGAACACGGAAGCTTTCTTT. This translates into CASSTNTEAFF.